This T cell receptor (beta chain) was identified in a study of T cell responses to AZD1222 COVID-19 vaccine. For the study at large: Second-dose groups at about 4 or about 12 weeks were pooled. Study-wide points: The study found vaccine-associated CD4 TCRs spanning spike, dominant at 160-218 and 743-854. Repertoire sampling occurred only after the peak T cell response.

As for this clone: Its target is not known.

The germline V gene has CDR1 MDHEN and CDR2 SYDVKM. The CDR3 runs to 15 residues. J gave up 4 bases and V 10 bases, and 13 bases lay outside the gene matches. The data were produced by immunoSEQ multiplex PCR, yet TCRdb's version contains in-frame clones alone and is incomplete. The repertoire holds about 150,000 clones, with 91% as singletons. The sequencing used peripheral blood, collected on day 0 of AZD1222 vaccination. The TCR comes from an adult in good health. The genes are TRBV28 and TRBJ2-3; TRBD1 matches at 8 bases. The DNA for the CDR3 is TGTGCCACCGCTGACCTTACAGGGGGAGCAGATACGCAGTATTTT. Translating it yields CATADLTGGADTQYF. The variable domain in full, with the rest retrieved from reference TRBV28 and TRBJ2-3, is DVKVTQSSRYLVKRTGEKVFLECVQDMDHENMFWYRQDPGLGLRLIYFSYDVKMKEKGDIPEGYSVSREKKERFSLILESASTNQTSMYLCATADLTGGADTQYFGPGTRLTVL.